The clone carrying this T cell receptor (beta chain) came up many times. Its antigen is unidentified. The record originates from a study of T cell repertoires in cytomegalovirus infection. In the study overall: From public TCR beta signatures came an indication of both CMV infection and matching HLA type. Study-level findings and limits: The study identified carriers of CMV plus the relevant HLA from cumulative public TCR beta family frequency.

TCRdb reanalysed the reads using MiXCR and keeps one entry per CDR3 protein. The sample records hundreds of thousands of distinct CDR3 sequences, more than 20% being singletons. Per germline, CDR1 SGHTA and CDR2 FQGNSA. Trimming removed 5 bases at V and 3 bases at J, with 17 bases between. The CDR3 has 15 residues. This chain connects TRBV7-2 to TRBJ2-7; a weak D match, TRBD2 (5 bases). This receptor was obtained from a human donor in good health (CMV status not recorded). Some clones in this sample may be carry-over from other donors' samples. The sequencing input was CD8+ T cells from PBMCs. The CDR3 DNA reads TGTGCCAGCAGCCCGGGGTTCGGGCCTTACTACGAGCAGTACTTC. This encodes CASSPGFGPYYEQYF.